This T cell receptor (beta chain) appears in the sequencing data of a study of chemoradiotherapy in HPV16-positive cancers. As for the study in general: Candidate HPV-specific T-cell clones and common TCR motifs came from functional assays in two HPV16-positive patients. Findings of the study overall: HPV-responsive T-cell expansion during chemoradiotherapy was linked to improved recurrence-free survival in HPV16-positive patients. Only two HPV16-positive patients supplied the functional HPV-specificity definition.

TCRdb's copy holds only in-frame clones and misses some; the assay was immunoSEQ multiplex PCR. The table shows about 12,000 clones, with about 72% occurring only once. A word on this clone: Its antigen is undetermined.

The germline V and J ends were trimmed by 2 bases and 4 bases, with 9 bases remaining between them. CDR1 SGDLS and CDR2 YYNGEE come from the germline V gene. The CDR3 is 13 amino acids. Repertoires were sampled repeatedly during chemoradiotherapy. This chain uses TRBV9 with TRBJ1-1, with a weak D call TRBD1 (6 bases). The TCR comes from a human donor with HPV-associated anogenital cancer. This specimen was collected from a patient who underwent chemoradiotherapy. DNA of the CDR3: TGTGCCAGCAGCGTGGGGGCGGGCACTGAAGCTTTCTTT. Its protein product is CASSVGAGTEAFF.